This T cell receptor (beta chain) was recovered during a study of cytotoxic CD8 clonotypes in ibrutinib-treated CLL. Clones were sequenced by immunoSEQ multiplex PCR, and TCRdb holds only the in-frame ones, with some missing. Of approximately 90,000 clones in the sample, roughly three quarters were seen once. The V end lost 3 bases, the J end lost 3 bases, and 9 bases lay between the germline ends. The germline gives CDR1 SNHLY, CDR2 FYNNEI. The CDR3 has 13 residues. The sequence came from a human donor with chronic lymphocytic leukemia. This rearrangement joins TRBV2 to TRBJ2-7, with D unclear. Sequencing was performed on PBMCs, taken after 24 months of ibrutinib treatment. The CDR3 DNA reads TGTGCCAGCAGTGACAGCCGGTTCTACGAGCAGTACTTC. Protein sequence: CASSDSRFYEQYF.